This T cell receptor beta chain was retrieved from a study of T cells in Graves' hyperthyroidism and ophthalmopathy. Across the study: Before treatment of any kind, peripheral blood was taken at initial diagnosis.

Newly diagnosed hyperthyroidism patients aged 18 to 65 years had disease lasting under 2 months. Diagnostic decisions used clinical symptoms, serum thyroxine and TRAb, thyroid ultrasound and orbital computed tomography. With 8 bases removed from V and 3 bases from J, the gap between germline ends came to 13 bases. The CDR3 totals 13 residues. Amplification of TCR beta CDR3 regions was performed using RNA transcripts as template. First-round RT-PCR with HTBI primers amplified the TCR CDR3 region. TCRdb reprocessed the multiplex PCR reads with MiXCR, giving one entry per CDR3 protein. The data hold more than 550,000 distinct CDR3 sequences, with roughly 17% observed a single time.

The sequence was obtained from a man aged 50 or older with Graves' hyperthyroidism. The chain has TRBV12-3 or TRBV12-4 and TRBJ1-1; no definite D call. Sequences were obtained from blood. The CDR3 here is CASRSGWDTEAFF. The CDR3, as DNA: TGTGCCAGCCGCTCGGGGTGGGACACTGAAGCTTTCTTT.